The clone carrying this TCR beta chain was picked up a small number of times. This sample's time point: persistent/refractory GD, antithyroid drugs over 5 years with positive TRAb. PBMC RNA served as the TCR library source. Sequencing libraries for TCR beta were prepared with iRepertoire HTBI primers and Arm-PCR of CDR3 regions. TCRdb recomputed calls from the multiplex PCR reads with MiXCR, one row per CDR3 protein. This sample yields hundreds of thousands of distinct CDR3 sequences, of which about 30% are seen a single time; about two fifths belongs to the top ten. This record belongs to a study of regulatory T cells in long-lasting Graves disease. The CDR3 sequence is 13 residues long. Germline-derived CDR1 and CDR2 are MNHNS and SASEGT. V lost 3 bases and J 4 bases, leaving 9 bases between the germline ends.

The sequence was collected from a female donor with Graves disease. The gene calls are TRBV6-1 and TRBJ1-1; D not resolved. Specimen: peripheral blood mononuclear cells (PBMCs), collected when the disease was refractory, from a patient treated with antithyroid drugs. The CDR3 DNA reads TGTGCCAGCAGTGACAGGAAGGGCACTGAAGCTTTCTTT. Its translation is CASSDRKGTEAFF.